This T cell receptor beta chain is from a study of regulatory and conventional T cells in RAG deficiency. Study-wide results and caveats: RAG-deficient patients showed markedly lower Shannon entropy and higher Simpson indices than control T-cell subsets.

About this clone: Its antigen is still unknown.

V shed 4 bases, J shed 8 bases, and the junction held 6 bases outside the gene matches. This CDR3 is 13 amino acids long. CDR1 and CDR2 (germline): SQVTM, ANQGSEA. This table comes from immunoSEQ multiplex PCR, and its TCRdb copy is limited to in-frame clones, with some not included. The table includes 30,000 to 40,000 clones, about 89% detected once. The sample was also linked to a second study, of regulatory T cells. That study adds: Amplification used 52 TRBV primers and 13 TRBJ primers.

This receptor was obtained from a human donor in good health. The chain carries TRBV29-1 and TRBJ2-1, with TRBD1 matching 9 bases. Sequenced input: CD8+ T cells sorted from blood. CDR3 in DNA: TGCAGCGTTGCCCCGGGACAGGGTTATGAGCAGTTCTTC. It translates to CSVAPGQGYEQFF.